The TCR beta chain under discussion was sequenced for a study of pediatric ulcerative colitis. Regarding the study as a whole: In rectum, acute severe colitis had expanded clones and less diversity.

V lost 4 bases and J lost 2, with 12 bases in between. CDR1 and CDR2 (germline): WSHSY, SAAADI. The CDR3 is made up of 14 amino acids. Points on this clone: Its antigen is as yet unknown.

Using immunoSEQ multiplex PCR, the repertoire was profiled, and TCRdb retains in-frame clones only, with some absent. The sample lists tens of thousands of clones; 60% to 75% were seen once. The rectum was sampled with one to two pinch biopsies at colonoscopy. The chain links TRBV10-2 to TRBJ2-7; maybe TRBD2 (6 bases). The TCR comes from a boy between 10 and 17 years old with moderate ulcerative colitis. The sequenced material came from gut tissue. The CDR3: CASSVKAGTYEQYF. CDR3 DNA sequence: TGCGCCAGCAGTGTTAAAGCGGGCACCTACGAGCAGTACTTC.